These T cell receptor beta chains were read from a single sample in a study of blood T cell repertoires in COVID-19. Libraries were prepared by immunoSEQ multiplex PCR; TCRdb keeps only in-frame clonotypes and omits some of them. The sample contains about 170,000 clones, 70% to 85% of which appear only once. Sequences were obtained from peripheral blood. These receptors were taken from a man aged 60-69 years who had recovered from COVID-19. Both conserved end residues are part of each CDR3. A D gene is named only where the DNA matches it firmly. Rows may omit the clone size; those that give it use once, few, many or a size class.

CDR3 length: 15; clone size: -; J gene: TRBJ2-7; D gene: TRBD2; V gene: TRBV10-3; CDR3 protein: CAISENPGGETEQYF; CDR3 DNA: TGTGCCATCAGTGAGAACCCGGGGGGGGAAACCGAGCAGTACTTC
CDR3 length: 15; clone size: -; J gene: TRBJ2-2; D gene: -; V gene: TRBV4-1; CDR3 protein: CASSQPGQNTGELFF; CDR3 DNA: TGCGCCAGCAGCCAACCGGGACAGAACACCGGGGAGCTGTTTTTT
CDR3 length: 14; clone size: -; J gene: TRBJ1-4; D gene: TRBD1; V gene: TRBV6-6; CDR3 protein: CASSFRQGNEKLFF; CDR3 DNA: TGTGCCAGCAGTTTTAGACAGGGTAATGAAAAACTGTTTTTT
CDR3 length: 14; clone size: -; J gene: TRBJ2-7; D gene: TRBD1; V gene: TRBV9; CDR3 protein: CASSVSGTGSEQYF; CDR3 DNA: TGTGCCAGCAGCGTATCAGGGACAGGGAGCGAGCAGTACTTC
CDR3 length: 13; clone size: -; J gene: TRBJ2-7; D gene: -; V gene: TRBV28; CDR3 protein: CASSLGGPYEQYF; CDR3 DNA: TGTGCCAGCAGTCTAGGGGGACCCTACGAGCAGTACTTC
CDR3 length: 16; clone size: -; J gene: TRBJ2-7; D gene: -; V gene: TRBV5-6; CDR3 protein: CASSLRRWPGPSEQYF; CDR3 DNA: TGTGCCAGCAGCTTGCGGCGGTGGCCAGGGCCATCCGAGCAGTACTTC
CDR3 length: 17; clone size: -; J gene: TRBJ2-5; D gene: TRBD2; V gene: TRBV19; CDR3 protein: CASSIASGGGRSKTQYF; CDR3 DNA: TGTGCCAGTAGTATAGCTAGCGGGGGGGGGCGGTCGAAGACCCAGTACTTC
CDR3 length: 14; clone size: -; J gene: TRBJ2-7; D gene: -; V gene: TRBV18; CDR3 protein: CASSPPQGDYEQYF; CDR3 DNA: TGTGCCAGCTCACCGCCACAGGGAGACTACGAGCAGTACTTC
CDR3 length: 12; clone size: -; J gene: TRBJ1-5; D gene: -; V gene: TRBV6-6; CDR3 protein: CASSGGDQPQHF; CDR3 DNA: TGTGCCAGCAGTGGGGGGGACCAGCCCCAGCATTTT
CDR3 length: 15; clone size: once; J gene: TRBJ2-2; D gene: -; V gene: TRBV11-2; CDR3 protein: CASSTRLTNTGELFF; CDR3 DNA: TGTGCCAGCAGCACCCGACTAACGAACACCGGGGAGCTGTTTTTT
CDR3 length: 14; clone size: -; J gene: TRBJ2-7; D gene: -; V gene: TRBV2; CDR3 protein: CASSETGGFHEQYF; CDR3 DNA: TGTGCCAGCAGTGAAACTGGAGGTTTCCACGAGCAGTACTTC
CDR3 length: 14; clone size: -; J gene: TRBJ1-2; D gene: -; V gene: TRBV27; CDR3 protein: CASSLRGREGGYTF; CDR3 DNA: TGTGCCAGCAGTTTAAGGGGTAGGGAGGGCGGCTACACCTTC
CDR3 length: 15; clone size: -; J gene: TRBJ2-3; D gene: TRBD1; V gene: TRBV11-2; CDR3 protein: CASSLLGQGKDTQYF; CDR3 DNA: TGTGCCAGCAGCCTCCTAGGACAGGGAAAGGATACGCAGTATTTT
CDR3 length: 15; clone size: -; J gene: TRBJ2-1; D gene: TRBD1; V gene: TRBV5-1; CDR3 protein: CASRIDRGPINEQFF; CDR3 DNA: TGCGCCAGCAGAATTGACAGGGGGCCGATAAATGAGCAGTTCTTC